A single sample gave rise to the 10 T cell receptor beta chains below, sequenced in a study of CD8 T cells in Susac syndrome. It was with random hexamers that roughly 0.45 to 1 ug RNA was reverse transcribed. TCRdb processed the immunoSEQ multiplex PCR reads anew with MiXCR; each CDR3 protein has one entry. This table holds approximately 190,000 distinct CDR3 sequences, approximately 96% found once. Material: CD4+ T cells from PBMCs. The receptor set was obtained from a human donor with Susac syndrome.

The chain is built from TRBV6-1 and TRBJ1-4; D is uncertain. This CDR3 has 17 amino acids. Trimming shortened V by 6 bases and J by 6 bases, and 23 bases separated the two germline ends. Looked up from germline, CDR1 is MNHNS and CDR2 is SASEGT. The CDR3 sequence: CASSQGPNMIPYEKLFF. For the CDR3, the DNA is TGTGCCAGCAGCCAAGGACCCAATATGATTCCATATGAAAAACTGTTTTTT.

The genes are TRBV7-8 and TRBJ2-3, with D possibly being TRBD2 (6 bases). The CDR3 totals 17 residues. Germline V CDR1 and CDR2: SGHVS, FQNEAQ. Trimming cost V 8 bases and J 0 bases, with 21 bases left between them. For the CDR3, the DNA is TGTGCCAGCGGTTATTCCGGGACTCACACTAGCACAGATACGCAGTATTTT. It translates to CASGYSGTHTSTDTQYF.

This clonotype was detected a few times. This rearrangement joins TRBV7-2 to TRBJ1-6; no reliable D call. The CDR3 spans 12 residues. Trimming took off 2 bases at V and 10 bases at J, with 6 bases between the two ends. CDR1 is SGHTA and CDR2 is FQGNSA in the germline V gene. CDR3 bases: TGTGCCAGCAGCTTAAGCAACTCACCCCTCCACTTT. It specifies CASSLSNSPLHF.

The rearrangement joins TRBV27 to TRBJ1-1, with 12 bases matching TRBD1. Per the germline V gene, CDR1 is MNHEY and CDR2 is SMNVEV (reference sequence). Trimming removed 6 bases from V and 7 bases from J; junction bases left unmatched: 6. The CDR3 is made up of 14 amino acids. The CDR3 sequence: CASRAGQGAGEAFF. The CDR3 DNA is TGTGCCAGCAGGGCGGGACAGGGGGCTGGTGAAGCTTTCTTT.

The chain carries TRBV2 and TRBJ2-2, with D tentatively TRBD1 or TRBD2 (5 bases each). Germline V gene data show CDR1 as SNHLY and CDR2 as FYNNEI. The length of the CDR3 is 15 residues. Deletions cut 3 bases from V and 5 bases from J, with 13 bases between. The CDR3 region is CASSDHGAQTGELFF. The CDR3 DNA follows: TGTGCCAGCAGTGATCACGGGGCTCAGACCGGGGAGCTGTTTTTT.

This clonotype was counted a single time. This rearrangement joins TRBV12-3 or TRBV12-4 to TRBJ2-1, with a possible D match to TRBD1 (5 bases). The CDR3 has 14 residues. The V end was cut by 1 base, the J end by 5 bases, with 9 bases between. The CDR3 nucleotides are TGTGCCAGCAGTTTAGGCAGGGCGAACAATGAGCAGTTCTTC. Translating gives CASSLGRANNEQFF.

This chain connects TRBV29-1 to TRBJ1-1; D may be TRBD1 (5 bases). Trimming stripped 3 bases from V and 4 bases from J, with 12 bases between. Germline CDR1 is SQVTM and CDR2 is ANQGSEA. This CDR3 spans 13 amino acids. The CDR3 reads CSVDRQGGTEAFF. CDR3 bases: TGCAGCGTTGATCGTCAGGGAGGCACTGAAGCTTTCTTT.

V and J are TRBV29-1 and TRBJ2-1, with D possibly TRBD1 on 6 matching bases. The CDR3 covers 16 residues. Germline V lookup: CDR1 SQVTM, CDR2 ANQGSEA. The germline V and J ends were trimmed by 6 bases and 1 base, with 19 bases remaining between them. CDR3 sequence reads: CSVAAPQGSSYNEQFF. CDR3 bases: TGCAGCGTGGCCGCTCCCCAGGGGAGTTCCTACAATGAGCAGTTCTTC.

V usage is TRBV7-2 and J usage is TRBJ2-4, with D unresolved. CDR1 SGHTA and CDR2 FQGNSA come from the germline V gene. This CDR3 comprises 17 residues. Deletions cut 5 bases from V and 0 bases from J, with 17 bases between. CDR3 sequence (DNA): TGTGCCAGCAGCCCTCCTCTCAAACCGCTAGCCAAAAACATTCAGTACTTC. Its protein product is CASSPPLKPLAKNIQYF. Variable domain in full (rest from reference TRBV7-2 and TRBJ2-4): GAGVSQSPSNKVTEKGKDVELRCDPISGHTALYWYRQSLGQGLEFLIYFQGNSAPDKSGLPSDRFSAERTGGSVSTLTIQRTQQEDSAVYLCASSPPLKPLAKNIQYFGAGTRLSVL.

The V call is TRBV20-1, the J call TRBJ1-2; a possible D gene is TRBD1 (5 bases). This CDR3 comprises 14 residues. Trimming pared 4 bases from V and 5 bases from J, leaving 17 bases between. Looked up from germline, CDR1 is DFQATT and CDR2 is SNEGSKA (reference sequence). CDR3: CSANFLGAGYGYTF. The CDR3 DNA follows: TGCAGTGCTAACTTTCTGGGCGCAGGGTATGGCTACACCTTC.